Listed here are 17 T cell receptor beta chains from one sample, sequenced in a study of early T cells in non-severe SARS-CoV-2 infection. TCRdb re-analysed the 5' RACE reads in MiXCR, keeping a single row per CDR3 protein. The data contain around 35,000 distinct CDR3 sequences, 5.5% to 7.5% of them singletons. Sequenced input: whole blood. The receptors originated from an adult who was a healthcare worker with PCR-confirmed SARS-CoV-2 infection or an uninfected control (not recorded which).

This chain connects TRBV29-1 to TRBJ2-7; 8 nucleotides align to TRBD2. The J segment lost 5 bases and the V segment lost 3 bases, leaving 6 bases of the junction unmatched. The CDR3 has 13 residues. CDR1 is SQVTM and CDR2 is ANQGSEA in the germline V gene. CDR3 nucleotides: TGCAGCGTTGACGGCGGGAGGACGAACGAGCAGTACTTC. Translating gives CSVDGGRTNEQYF.

Ten or more counts support this clonotype. The chain employs TRBV18 and TRBJ2-7, with D possibly TRBD2 on 6 matching bases. The V end lost 6 bases, the J end lost 6 bases, and 18 bases lay between the germline ends. This CDR3 region has 14 residues. The germline CDR1 and CDR2 sequences are KGHSH and LQKENI. The CDR3 nucleotides read TGTGCCAGCTCCCCTCTGGGGGGATTGCGCGAGCAGTACTTC. Translated, it gives CASSPLGGLREQYF.

This clonotype was recorded many times. V usage is TRBV28 and J usage is TRBJ2-7; 10 nucleotides match TRBD2. CDR3 length equals 16 residues. The germline V gene encodes CDR1 MDHEN and CDR2 SYDVKM. Losses at the gene ends were 5 bases for V and 1 base for J; bases not matched to a gene: 8. The chain's CDR3 is CASSGDSGGRSYEQYF. The DNA of the CDR3 is TGTGCCAGCAGTGGGGATAGCGGGGGGCGGTCCTACGAGCAGTACTTC. The variable domain in full, with the rest retrieved from reference TRBV28 and TRBJ2-7, is DVKVTQSSRYLVKRTGEKVFLECVQDMDHENMFWYRQDPGLGLRLIYFSYDVKMKEKGDIPEGYSVSREKKERFSLILESASTNQTSMYLCASSGDSGGRSYEQYFGPGTRLTVT.

In its sample, this clonotype was seen a few times. This chain connects TRBV20-1 to TRBJ2-7, with D unresolved. This CDR3 comprises 10 residues. V shed 0 bases and J shed 3 bases, with 0 bases lying between them. CDR1 is DFQATT and CDR2 is SNEGSKA in the germline V gene (reference sequence). The CDR3 spells CSARDYEQYF. In nucleotides, the CDR3 is TGCAGTGCTAGAGACTACGAGCAGTACTTC.

This clonotype showed up many times. The chain combines TRBV15 with TRBJ1-3; no firm D call. CDR1 is LNHNV, CDR2 YYDKDF, per germline (reference sequence). This CDR3 contains 15 residues. V lost 0 bases and J lost 3, with 9 bases in between. The CDR3 is CATSRDIAVGNTIYF. CDR3 bases: TGTGCCACCAGCAGAGATATCGCCGTTGGAAACACCATATATTTT.

This clonotype showed up just a few times. The rearrangement uses TRBV28 and TRBJ2-1; D not certain. The CDR3 spans 12 residues. Trimming stripped 6 bases from V and 5 bases from J, with 8 bases between. Per the germline V gene, CDR1 is MDHEN and CDR2 is SYDVKM. The CDR3 DNA is TGTGCCAGCAGCTTAGTAAACAATGAGCAGTTCTTC. It translates to CASSLVNNEQFF.

This clonotype was observed many times. J is TRBJ2-1 and V is TRBV28; 7 bases align to TRBD2. V dropped 2 bases and J dropped 6; count of bases not matched to a gene: 16. This CDR3 is built from 18 residues. The germline CDR1 and CDR2 sequences are MDHEN and SYDVKM. The DNA of the CDR3 is TGTGCCAGCAGTTTAATTGGGAGGGCTCAACTATTGGGCAATGAGCAGTTCTTC. As protein: CASSLIGRAQLLGNEQFF.

The genes are TRBV10-2 and TRBJ1-2, with TRBD1 matching 10 bases. The junction had 10 bases not matched to a gene; V was cut back by 8 bases and J by 7 bases. The CDR3 runs 14 residues. Per germline, CDR1 WSHSY and CDR2 SAAADI. Here the CDR3 reads CASSPGTGVGGYTF. The CDR3 region has the DNA TGCGCCAGCTCCCCCGGGACAGGGGTAGGTGGCTACACCTTC.

This clonotype was detected ten times or more. J is TRBJ2-5 and V is TRBV5-5; 7 nucleotides agree with TRBD1. J lost 1 base, V lost 0 bases, and 9 bases had no gene match. Germline V gives CDR1 SGHKS, CDR2 YYEKEE (reference sequence). The length of the CDR3 is 17 residues. CDR3 nucleotides: TGTGCCAGCAGCTTGGCCCCCGGGACAGCCCTCCAAGAGACCCAGTACTTC. It encodes CASSLAPGTALQETQYF.

This clonotype occurred a few times. The chain employs TRBV3-1 and TRBJ1-4; D gene unclear. V was shortened by 4 bases and J by 3 bases, with 12 bases between the two germline ends. The CDR3 totals 15 residues. Germline assignment: CDR1 LGHDT and CDR2 YNNKEL (reference sequence). For the CDR3, the DNA is TGTGCCAGCAGCCGCCAGGAGTTCCCTAATGAAAAACTGTTTTTT. Protein product: CASSRQEFPNEKLFF.

The CDR3 protein is CASGLQALNSPLHF. The CDR3 nucleotides read TGTGCCAGCGGGCTGCAGGCTCTCAATTCACCCCTCCACTTT. The genes are TRBV7-2 and TRBJ1-6; D is ambiguous. The CDR3 is 14 residues long. Germline CDR1 is SGHTA and CDR2 is FQGNSA. Trimming cost V 8 bases and J 7 bases, with 15 bases left between them. Complete variable domain (other parts from reference TRBV7-2 and TRBJ1-6): GAGVSQSPSNKVTEKGKDVELRCDPISGHTALYWYRQSLGQGLEFLIYFQGNSAPDKSGLPSDRFSAERTGGSVSTLTIQRTQQEDSAVYLCASGLQALNSPLHFGNGTRLTVT.

In its sample, this clonotype was seen many times. The chain combines TRBV4-3 with TRBJ2-3, with D perhaps matching TRBD1 (6 bases). Germline CDR1 reads LGHNA; CDR2 reads YSLEER. There are 17 residues in the CDR3. Deletions cut 0 bases from V and 1 base from J, with 14 bases between. The CDR3 sequence: CASSQDHREGGTDTQYF. In nucleotides, the CDR3 is TGCGCCAGCAGCCAAGATCATCGAGAGGGGGGCACAGATACGCAGTATTTT.

At least ten counts were recorded for this clonotype. This chain joins TRBV6-2 or TRBV6-3 and TRBJ2-1; the D gene is possibly TRBD1 (5 bases). CDR3 length: 11 amino acids. Trimming stripped 8 bases from V and 15 bases from J, with 17 bases between. CDR1 and CDR2 (germline): MNHEY, SVGEGT. The CDR3 bases are TGTGCCAGCGAGGTATGGGGCCAGGGGTTCTTC. Translating it yields CASEVWGQGFF.

This clonotype was observed a few times. CDR3 sequence: CASSRDQQETQYF. The CDR3 nucleotides are TGTGCCAGCTCACGGGACCAACAAGAGACCCAGTACTTC. This chain uses TRBV18 with TRBJ2-5; D possibly uses TRBD1 or TRBD2 (5 bases each). V lost 4 bases and J lost 2, with 8 bases in between. The CDR3 runs 13 residues. Germline CDR1 reads KGHSH; CDR2 reads LQKENI. Full variable domain (remainder filled in from reference TRBV18 and TRBJ2-5): NAGVMQNPRHLVRRRGQEARLRCSPMKGHSHVYWYRQLPEEGLKFMVYLQKENIIDESGMPKERFSAEFPKEGPSILRIQQVVRGDSAAYFCASSRDQQETQYFGPGTRLLVL.

This clonotype was detected many times. This chain uses TRBV25-1 with TRBJ2-2; D possibly uses TRBD1 or TRBD2 (5 bases each). CDR3 length equals 14 residues. The germline CDR1 and CDR2 sequences are MGHDK and SYGVNS. V was clipped by 6 bases and J by 3 bases, with 11 bases between them. DNA for the CDR3: TGTGCCAGCAGGGGCCGAGGGGACACCGGGGAGCTGTTTTTT. This gives the protein CASRGRGDTGELFF.

CDR3: CASRGLAGVETQYF. The CDR3 DNA sequence: TGTGCCAGCAGGGGACTAGCGGGAGTGGAGACCCAGTACTTC. The chain uses TRBV2 and TRBJ2-5, with 14 bases aligning to TRBD2. V lost 6 bases, J lost 5 bases, and 2 bases stayed unmatched. Germline assignment: CDR1 SNHLY and CDR2 FYNNEI. CDR3 length: 14 residues. Full variable domain (missing parts from reference TRBV2 and TRBJ2-5): EPEVTQTPSHQVTQMGQEVILRCVPISNHLYFYWYRQILGQKVEFLVSFYNNEISEKSEIFDDQFSVERPDGSNFTLKIRSTKLEDSAMYFCASRGLAGVETQYFGPGTRLLVL.

The gene calls are TRBV20-1 and TRBJ2-1; 10 bases line up with TRBD2. This CDR3 spans 15 amino acids. V dropped 2 bases and J dropped 2; count of bases not matched to a gene: 3. Per the germline V gene, CDR1 is DFQATT and CDR2 is SNEGSKA (reference sequence). CDR3 sequence (DNA): TGCAGTGCTAGACCCCTAGCGGGAGCCTACAATGAGCAGTTCTTC. This translates into CSARPLAGAYNEQFF.